This TCR beta chain was obtained from a study of T-cell reconstitution after alpha-beta-depleted transplantation in children. Germline CDR1 is MNHEY and CDR2 is SVGAGI. V was clipped by 4 bases and J by 7 bases; unmatched bases: 8. The CDR3 has 15 residues. Preparation of the TCRbeta library involved a method that used unique molecular identifiers. TCRdb reprocessed the PCR reads via MiXCR and lists one record per CDR3 protein. The profile shows 800,000 to 1,000,000 distinct CDR3 sequences, about 29% of them singletons. This clonotype was observed a handful of times. V is TRBV6-5 and J is TRBJ2-1, with TRBD1 matching over 9 bases. Sequencing was performed on PBMCs, mostly from graft donor cells, taken 360 days after TCRalphabeta/CD19-depleted stem cell transplant. The receptor's source is a boy less than two years old who had a stem cell transplant for SCID, so the T cells may come from the graft donor. CDR3 amino acids: CASSSSGTGPNEQFF. The CDR3 bases are TGTGCCAGCAGTTCCTCCGGGACAGGGCCTAATGAGCAGTTCTTC.